This record concerns one T cell receptor beta chain sequence. This sample is drawn from a study of OX40 agonist ivuxolimab in advanced cancers. Study summary: Subjects had a mean age of around 60 years, with a range of about 20 to 85; approximately 83% were male.

Sampling times: baseline, cycle 4 day 1, cycle 7 day 1. The CDR3 contains 16 residues. Deletions cut 6 bases from V and 4 bases from J, with 18 bases between. Germline CDR1 reads SNHLY; CDR2 reads FYNNEI. Sequenced by immunoSEQ multiplex PCR; TCRdb stores in-frame clones only, minus some. The table lists around 22,000 clones, approximately 84% of them singletons. This receptor was taken from an adult with an advanced solid tumor such as melanoma, head and neck, liver or kidney cancer. The genes are TRBV2 and TRBJ2-2; D remains ambiguous. This material consisted of CD4+ or CD8+ T cells sorted from blood, taken in a trial of the OX40 agonist ivuxolimab. CDR3 in amino acids: CASSPRAELFTGELFF. The CDR3 nucleotides read TGTGCCAGCAGCCCGAGAGCAGAGCTGTTCACCGGGGAGCTGTTTTTT.